These 18 T cell receptor beta chains originate from one sample sequenced in a study of blood T cell repertoires in COVID-19. Profiled with immunoSEQ multiplex PCR; TCRdb holds only in-frame clones, not every one. The sample comprises around 320,000 clones, around 89% of which are singletons, and around 4.4% rests with the top ten. Material: PBMCs or T cells enriched from blood (not recorded which). The source is a woman under 30 with acute COVID-19.

The CDR3, as DNA: TGTGCCAGCAGTTTAGGGGGGGGCAAAGGAAACACCATATATTTT. It translates to CASSLGGGKGNTIYF. V and J are TRBV28 and TRBJ1-3; maybe TRBD1 (6 bases). The V and J ends lost 2 bases and 4 bases respectively, with 12 bases between them. Per the germline V gene, CDR1 is MDHEN and CDR2 is SYDVKM. This CDR3 region has 15 residues.

V usage is TRBV4-1 and J usage is TRBJ2-1; 13 nucleotides align to TRBD2. The CDR3 loop spans 17 amino acids. V trimming: 0 bases; J trimming: 8 bases; junction bases outside the gene matches: 7. Germline values: CDR1 MGHRA, CDR2 YSYEKL. The CDR3 protein is CASSQEPGLAGRDEQFF. The CDR3 DNA reads TGCGCCAGCAGCCAAGAACCGGGACTAGCGGGAAGGGATGAGCAGTTCTTC.

This rearrangement joins TRBV29-1 to TRBJ1-2; 8 bases match TRBD1. From germline, CDR1 is SQVTM and CDR2 ANQGSEA. There are 13 residues in the CDR3. Trimming removed 3 bases from V and 4 bases from J; junction bases left unmatched: 4. CDR3 sequence: CSVEDRAGYGYTF. CDR3 nucleotides: TGCAGCGTTGAGGACAGGGCCGGCTATGGCTACACCTTC.

This clone was detected only once. J is TRBJ1-3 and V is TRBV19, with 7 bases identical to TRBD1. Trimming cost V 7 bases and J 4 bases; bases outside gene matches: 13. The length of the CDR3 is 16 residues. CDR1 and CDR2 from the germline V gene are LNHDA and SQIVND (reference sequence). The CDR3 DNA reads as TGTGCCAGTATTGAAGGGGGCCGGGGATCGGGAAACACCATATATTTT. The encoded protein is CASIEGGRGSGNTIYF.

This chain links TRBV12-5 with TRBJ2-1; perhaps TRBD2 as D (5 bases). This CDR3 comprises 16 residues. The ends were cut back, 1 base at V and 6 bases at J, with 16 bases in the middle. CDR1 and CDR2 (germline): LGHNT, FRNRAP. The CDR3 loop reads CASGLGTGPGINEQFF. Here the CDR3 DNA reads TGTGCTAGTGGTTTGGGTACCGGACCGGGAATCAATGAGCAGTTCTTC. The full variable domain, completed using reference TRBV12-5 and TRBJ2-1, is DARVTQTPRHKVTEMGQEVTMRCQPILGHNTVFWYRQTMMQGLELLAYFRNRAPLDDSGMPKDRFSAEMPDATLATLKIQPSEPRDSAVYFCASGLGTGPGINEQFFGPGTRLTVL.

The gene calls are TRBV5-8 and TRBJ2-3; a possible D gene is TRBD1 (6 bases). The CDR3 consists of 16 residues. Deletions cut 1 base from V and 6 bases from J, with 18 bases between. Germline V gene sequence: CDR1 SGHTS, CDR2 YDEGEE. In DNA form, the CDR3 reads TGTGCCAGCAGCTTGCACAGGGACACGTCCTTGGATACGCAGTATTTT. Protein: CASSLHRDTSLDTQYF.

This clone was recorded once. This chain links TRBV7-9 with TRBJ1-1; TRBD1 agrees at 8 bases. The CDR3 has 13 residues. Trimming cost V 5 bases and J 4 bases; bases outside gene matches: 3. In germline, CDR1 is SEHNR, CDR2 FQNEAQ (reference sequence). CDR3 sequence (DNA): TGTGCCAGCAGCGTACAGGGGGGCACTGAAGCTTTCTTT. It yields the protein CASSVQGGTEAFF.

V is TRBV28 and J is TRBJ1-1; 7 nucleotides align to TRBD1. CDR1 and CDR2 (germline): MDHEN, SYDVKM. The V gene end was trimmed by 4 bases and the J gene end by 0 bases; junction bases not matched to a gene: 8. This CDR3 region has 16 residues. Written as DNA, the CDR3 is TGTGCCAGCAGTTCTTCCGGGACAGTGCTGAACACTGAAGCTTTCTTT. Translation gives CASSSSGTVLNTEAFF.

This clone showed up just a few times. The J gene is TRBJ1-5, the V gene TRBV30, with a possible D match to TRBD1 (5 bases). The CDR3 runs 14 residues. The ends were cut back, 6 bases at V and 0 bases at J, with 12 bases in the middle. Looked up from germline, CDR1 is GTSNPN and CDR2 is SVGIG (reference sequence). CDR3: CACSGGNSNQPQHF. The CDR3 DNA reads as TGTGCCTGCAGCGGGGGGAATAGCAATCAGCCCCAGCATTTT.

The CDR3 DNA reads TGTGCCAGCAGCTTGGGCGGGAATGAGCAGTTCTTC. Amino acids: CASSLGGNEQFF. The chain recombines TRBV5-4 with TRBJ2-1; D is possibly TRBD2 (5 bases). CDR3 length: 12 residues. With 0 bases removed from V and 7 bases from J, the gap between germline ends came to 5 bases. Germline V gives CDR1 SGHNT, CDR2 YYREEE (reference sequence).

In regard to this clone: The identical CDR3 is also encoded by other nucleotide sequences in the sample. V and J are TRBV7-9 and TRBJ1-5; possibly TRBD1 for D (6 bases). Per the germline V gene, CDR1 is SEHNR and CDR2 is FQNEAQ (reference sequence). The ends were cut back, 5 bases at V and 4 bases at J, with 9 bases in the middle. The CDR3 has 13 amino acids. This chain's CDR3 is CASSLTGNQPQHF. CDR3 nucleotides: TGTGCCAGCAGCCTAACAGGGAATCAGCCCCAGCATTTT.

The chain carries TRBV9 and TRBJ1-1, with D maybe TRBD1 (5 bases). The length of the CDR3 is 14 residues. Germline CDR1 SGDLS, CDR2 YYNGEE. V shed 4 bases and J shed 4 bases, with 14 bases lying between them. The CDR3 sequence is CASSFSGGITEAFF. CDR3 DNA sequence: TGTGCCAGCAGCTTTAGCGGGGGGATCACTGAAGCTTTCTTT.

About this clone: A read error may account for a junction end that differs from germline. The gene calls are TRBV28 and TRBJ2-2, with 8 bases that match TRBD2. CDR1 and CDR2 from the germline V gene are MDHEN and SYDVKM. There are 15 residues in the CDR3. The DNA of the CDR3 is TGTGCCAGCAGAATCTTAGCGGGGCACACCGGGGAGCCGTTTTTT. This gives the protein CASRILAGHTGEPFF.

V and J are TRBV6-1 and TRBJ1-2; TRBD1 is a possible D gene (5 bases). Germline V gene data show CDR1 as MNHNS and CDR2 as SASEGT. V shed 1 base and J shed 5 bases, with 8 bases lying between them. The CDR3 loop spans 13 amino acids. The CDR3 nucleotides read TGTGCCAGCAGTGAAGGGGGCAGTTATGGCTACACCTTC. Encoded protein: CASSEGGSYGYTF.

This clone was seen just once. The V gene is TRBV7-8, the J gene TRBJ2-6, with 12 bases aligning to TRBD1. With V trimmed by 5 bases and J by 4 bases, 12 bases remained unmatched. This CDR3 spans 19 amino acids. Germline V gene data show CDR1 as SGHVS and CDR2 as FQNEAQ. DNA for the CDR3: TGTGCCAGCAGCCCCAATCCGGGACAGGGGGCGCTAGGGGCCAACGTCCTGACTTTC. It is translated as CASSPNPGQGALGANVLTF.

This chain links TRBV20-1 with TRBJ2-1; 7 nucleotides line up with TRBD2. Germline V gene data show CDR1 as DFQATT and CDR2 as SNEGSKA (reference sequence). This CDR3 has 13 residues. Germline trimming cut 3 bases from V and 6 bases from J; bases unmatched to any gene: 5. This chain's CDR3 is CSASRTSVNEQFF. In DNA form, the CDR3 reads TGCAGTGCTAGTCGGACTAGTGTCAATGAGCAGTTCTTC.

The chain joins TRBV5-6 to TRBJ1-5; TRBD1 matches 7 bases. The J segment lost 4 bases and the V segment lost 2 bases, leaving 3 bases of the junction unmatched. This CDR3 has 14 amino acids. Germline V CDR1 and CDR2: SGHDT, YYEEEE. CDR3 nucleotides: TGTGCCAGCAGCTTCCTACAGGGGAATCAGCCCCAGCATTTT. Protein sequence: CASSFLQGNQPQHF.

The gene calls are TRBV18 and TRBJ2-5; D perhaps matches TRBD2 (5 bases). Between the trimmed V and J ends, which lost 4 bases and 1 base, there was a span of 10 bases. Germline V lookup: CDR1 KGHSH, CDR2 LQKENI. This CDR3 is 14 amino acids long. The CDR3 DNA is TGTGCCAGCTCACTCCGCGGGTCCCAAGAGACCCAGTACTTC. It yields the protein CASSLRGSQETQYF.